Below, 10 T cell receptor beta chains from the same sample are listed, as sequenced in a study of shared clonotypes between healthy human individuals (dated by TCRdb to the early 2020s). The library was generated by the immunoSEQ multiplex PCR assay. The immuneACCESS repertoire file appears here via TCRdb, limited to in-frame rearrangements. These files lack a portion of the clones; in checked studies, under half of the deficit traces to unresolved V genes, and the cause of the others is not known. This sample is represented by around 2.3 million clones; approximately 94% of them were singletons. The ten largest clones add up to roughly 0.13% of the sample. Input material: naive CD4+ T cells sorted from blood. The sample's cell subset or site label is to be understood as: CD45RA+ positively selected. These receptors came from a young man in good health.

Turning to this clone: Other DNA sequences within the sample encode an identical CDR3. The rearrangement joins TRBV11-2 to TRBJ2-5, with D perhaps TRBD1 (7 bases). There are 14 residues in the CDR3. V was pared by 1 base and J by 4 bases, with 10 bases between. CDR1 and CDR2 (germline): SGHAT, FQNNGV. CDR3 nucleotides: TGTGCCAGCAGCTTAGGGAGGGGGCTAGAGACCCAGTACTTC. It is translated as CASSLGRGLETQYF.

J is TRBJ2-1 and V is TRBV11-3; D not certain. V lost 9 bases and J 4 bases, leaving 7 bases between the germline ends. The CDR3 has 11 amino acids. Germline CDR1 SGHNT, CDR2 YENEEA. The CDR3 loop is CASLGYNEQFF. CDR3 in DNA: TGTGCCAGTCTCGGATACAATGAGCAGTTCTTC.

The CDR3 bases are TGTGCCAGCAGTTACTCTTGGGGTAGCTATGGCTACACCTTC. It specifies CASSYSWGSYGYTF. The J gene is TRBJ1-2, the V gene TRBV6-5, with D uncertain. V was trimmed by 0 bases and J by 4 bases, leaving 9 bases between them. This CDR3 comprises 14 residues. Germline V gene lookup returns CDR1 MNHEY and CDR2 SVGAGI.

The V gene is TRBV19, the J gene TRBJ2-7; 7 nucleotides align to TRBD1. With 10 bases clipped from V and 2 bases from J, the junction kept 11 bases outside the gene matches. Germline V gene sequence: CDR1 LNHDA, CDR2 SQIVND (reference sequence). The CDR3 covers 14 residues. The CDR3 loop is CATKEGAAAYEQYF. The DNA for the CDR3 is TGTGCCACCAAAGAGGGGGCGGCCGCCTACGAGCAGTACTTC.

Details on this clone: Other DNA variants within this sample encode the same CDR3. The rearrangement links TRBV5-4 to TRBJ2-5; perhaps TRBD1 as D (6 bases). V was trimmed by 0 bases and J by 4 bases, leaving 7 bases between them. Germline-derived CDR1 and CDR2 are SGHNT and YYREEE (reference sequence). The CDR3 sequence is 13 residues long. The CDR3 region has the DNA TGTGCCAGCAGCTTGGGGGGGCGAGAGACCCAGTACTTC. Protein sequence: CASSLGGRETQYF.

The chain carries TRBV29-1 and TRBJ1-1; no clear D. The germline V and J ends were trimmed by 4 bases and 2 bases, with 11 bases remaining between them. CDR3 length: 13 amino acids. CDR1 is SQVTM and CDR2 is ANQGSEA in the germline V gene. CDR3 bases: TGCAGCGTTGCTCGGGCAGGCAACACTGAAGCTTTCTTT. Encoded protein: CSVARAGNTEAFF.

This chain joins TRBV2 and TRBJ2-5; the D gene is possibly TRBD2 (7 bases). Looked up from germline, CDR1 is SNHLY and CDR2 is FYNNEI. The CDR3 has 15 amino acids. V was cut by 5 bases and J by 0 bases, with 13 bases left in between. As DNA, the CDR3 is TGTGCCAGCAGTCCGAGGGGGGGGGACCAAGAGACCCAGTACTTC. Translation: CASSPRGGDQETQYF.

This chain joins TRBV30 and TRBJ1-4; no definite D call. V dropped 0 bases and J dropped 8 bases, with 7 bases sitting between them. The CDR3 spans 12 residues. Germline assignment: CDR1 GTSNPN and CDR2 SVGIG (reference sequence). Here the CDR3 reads CAWSVNSEKLFF. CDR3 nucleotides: TGTGCCTGGAGTGTGAACAGCGAAAAACTGTTTTTT.

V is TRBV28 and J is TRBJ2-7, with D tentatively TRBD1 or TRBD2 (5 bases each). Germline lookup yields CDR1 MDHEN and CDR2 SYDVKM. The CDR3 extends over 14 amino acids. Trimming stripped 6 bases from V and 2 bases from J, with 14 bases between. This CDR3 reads CASRHGTRAYEQYF. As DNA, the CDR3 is TGTGCCAGCAGGCACGGGACCAGGGCCTACGAGCAGTACTTC.

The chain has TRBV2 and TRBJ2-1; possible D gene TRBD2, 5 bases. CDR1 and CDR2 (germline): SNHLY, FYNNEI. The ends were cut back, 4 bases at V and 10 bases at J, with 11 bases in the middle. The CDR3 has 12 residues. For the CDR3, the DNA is TGTGCCAGCAGTGGAGAGGGCCCGGAGCAGTTCTTC. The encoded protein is CASSGEGPEQFF.